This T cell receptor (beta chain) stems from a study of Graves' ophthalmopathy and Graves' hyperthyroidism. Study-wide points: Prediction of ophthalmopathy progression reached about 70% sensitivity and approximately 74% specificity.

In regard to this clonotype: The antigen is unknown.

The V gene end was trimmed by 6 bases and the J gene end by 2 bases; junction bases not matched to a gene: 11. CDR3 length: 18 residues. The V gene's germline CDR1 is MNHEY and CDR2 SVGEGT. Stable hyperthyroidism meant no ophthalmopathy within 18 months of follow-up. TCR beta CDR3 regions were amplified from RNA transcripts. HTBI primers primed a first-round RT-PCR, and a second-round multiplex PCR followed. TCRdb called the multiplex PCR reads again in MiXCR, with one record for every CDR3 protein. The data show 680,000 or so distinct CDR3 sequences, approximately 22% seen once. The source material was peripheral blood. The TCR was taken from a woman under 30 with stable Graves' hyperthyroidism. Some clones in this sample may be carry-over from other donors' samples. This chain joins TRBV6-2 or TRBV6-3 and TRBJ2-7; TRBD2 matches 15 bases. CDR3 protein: CASSLAGTSGRTTYEQYF. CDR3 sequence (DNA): TGTGCCAGCAGCCTAGCCGGGACTAGCGGGAGGACCACCTACGAGCAGTACTTC.